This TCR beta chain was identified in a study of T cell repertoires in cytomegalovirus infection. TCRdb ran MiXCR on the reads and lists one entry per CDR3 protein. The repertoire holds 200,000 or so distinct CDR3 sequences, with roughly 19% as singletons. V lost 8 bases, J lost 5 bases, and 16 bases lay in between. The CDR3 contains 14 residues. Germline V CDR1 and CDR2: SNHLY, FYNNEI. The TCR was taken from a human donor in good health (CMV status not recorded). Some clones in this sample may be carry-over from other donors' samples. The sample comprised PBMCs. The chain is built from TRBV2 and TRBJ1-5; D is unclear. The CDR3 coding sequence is TGTGCCAGCGGCCCCAATTTCAATGATCAGCCCCAGCATTTT. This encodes CASGPNFNDQPQHF.